The rows below give T cell receptor beta chains drawn from one sample of a study of OX40 agonist ivuxolimab in advanced cancers. The protocol was immunoSEQ multiplex PCR, while the TCRdb copy is restricted to in-frame clones and leaves out a portion. The sample includes 55,000 to 70,000 clones, around 86% of them seen just once. The sample was CD4+ or CD8+ T cells sorted from blood, taken in a trial of the OX40 agonist ivuxolimab. The source of these receptors is an adult with an advanced solid tumor such as melanoma, head and neck, liver or kidney cancer. Both conserved end residues are part of each CDR3. A D gene is named only where the DNA matches it firmly. Clone size appears in some rows only: once, few, many, or a class for an expanded clone.

j_gene	abundance	v_gene	d_gene	CDR3aa	CDR3nt
TRBJ1-1	.	TRBV2	.	CAAPRHPNTEAFF	TGTGCCGCCCCCAGACACCCGAACACTGAAGCTTTCTTT
TRBJ1-5	.	TRBV6-5	.	CASSYDRYQPQHF	TGTGCCAGCAGTTACGACCGTTATCAGCCCCAGCATTTT
TRBJ2-5	.	TRBV5-8	.	CASSSGQRWNQETQYF	TGTGCCAGCAGCTCCGGGCAGAGGTGGAACCAAGAGACCCAGTACTTC
TRBJ1-3	.	TRBV7-2	.	CASSWGILGNTIYF	TGTGCCAGCAGCTGGGGGATACTTGGAAACACCATATATTTT
TRBJ2-1	.	TRBV5-1	TRBD2	CASWTSDNEQFF	TGCGCCAGCTGGACTAGCGACAATGAGCAGTTCTTC
TRBJ1-5	.	TRBV2	TRBD1	CASSSRPSGQGAQPQHF	TGTGCCAGCAGTTCAAGGCCATCGGGACAGGGGGCACAGCCCCAGCATTTT
TRBJ2-7	.	TRBV2	.	CASRGGVDEQYF	TGTGCCAGCCGAGGAGGGGTTGACGAGCAGTACTTC
TRBJ2-7	.	TRBV7-6	.	CASSLADAGRQYF	TGTGCCAGCAGCTTAGCGGATGCAGGACGTCAGTACTTC
TRBJ1-1	.	TRBV7-9	.	CASSLGQVNTEAFF	TGTGCCAGCAGCTTAGGACAGGTGAACACTGAAGCTTTCTTT
TRBJ2-7	.	TRBV7-9	TRBD2	CASSFGVTSGYEQYF	TGTGCCAGCAGCTTTGGAGTGACTAGCGGTTACGAGCAGTACTTC
TRBJ2-1	.	TRBV6-1	.	CASSSRGNEQFF	TGTGCCAGCAGTTCTCGGGGGAATGAGCAGTTCTTC
TRBJ1-1	few	TRBV29-1	.	CVGGEAEAFF	TGCGTCGGGGGCGAGGCTGAAGCTTTCTTT
TRBJ1-1	.	TRBV28	.	CASFRQLLNTEAFF	TGTGCCAGTTTTCGACAGCTTCTGAACACTGAAGCTTTCTTT
TRBJ1-5	.	TRBV27	TRBD1	CASSSGTGGNQPQHF	TGTGCCAGCAGTTCTGGGACAGGGGGCAATCAGCCCCAGCATTTT
TRBJ1-5	.	TRBV5-1	.	CASSLAPRGLSNQPQHF	TGCGCCAGCAGCTTGGCTCCCCGGGGCCTTAGCAATCAGCCCCAGCATTTT
TRBJ2-7	medium-sized	TRBV7-8	TRBD2	CASSPRLAGGLIASYEQYF	TGTGCCAGCAGCCCCCGGCTAGCGGGGGGCCTAATTGCCTCCTACGAGCAGTACTTC
TRBJ1-1	.	TRBV25-1	.	CASIWNTEAFF	TGTGCCAGCATTTGGAACACTGAAGCTTTCTTT
TRBJ2-1	once	TRBV18	.	CASSQRSGLSSSYNEQFF	TGTGCCAGCTCACAGAGATCGGGACTTTCTAGCTCCTACAATGAGCAGTTCTTC
TRBJ1-5	.	TRBV5-1	.	CASSSGERGQPQHF	TGCGCCAGCAGCTCAGGGGAGCGGGGTCAGCCCCAGCATTTT
TRBJ2-7	.	TRBV6-5	.	CASSASRGRSYEQYF	TGTGCCAGCAGCGCCTCGAGGGGGAGATCCTACGAGCAGTACTTC
TRBJ1-2	once	TRBV18	.	CASSPRQDIGYGYTF	TGTGCCAGCTCACCAAGGCAGGACATAGGATATGGCTACACCTTC
TRBJ1-1	.	TRBV4-2	.	CASSQPMTGGNTEAFF	TGTGCCAGCAGCCAACCCATGACAGGAGGGAACACTGAAGCTTTCTTT
TRBJ2-1	.	TRBV18	TRBD2	CASSQRASGTSGYNEQFF	TGTGCCAGCTCACAACGCGCCTCCGGGACTAGCGGATACAATGAGCAGTTCTTC
TRBJ2-7	.	TRBV14	.	CASSPTLYEQYF	TGTGCCAGCAGCCCGACTCTCTACGAGCAGTACTTC
TRBJ2-3	.	TRBV28	.	CKCENSGGNTQYF	TGTAAGTGTGAAAATTCAGGAGGCAATACGCAGTATTTT
TRBJ2-5	few	TRBV14	.	CASSQNQGETQYF	TGTGCCAGCAGCCAAAACCAGGGAGAGACCCAGTACTTC
TRBJ2-7	.	TRBV15	.	CATSRGNYEQYF	TGTGCCACCAGCAGAGGGAACTACGAGCAGTACTTC
TRBJ2-7	.	TRBV10-2	TRBD2	CASSESGGKDEQYF	TGCGCCAGCAGTGAGTCGGGGGGGAAGGACGAGCAGTACTTC
TRBJ1-3	.	TRBV28	TRBD1	CASSFLDREKPGNTIYF	TGTGCCAGCAGTTTTTTGGACAGGGAGAAACCCGGAAACACCATATATTTT
TRBJ1-1	.	TRBV18	.	CASSLRDSDRAFF	TGTGCCAGCTCACTCCGGGACTCCGATCGGGCTTTCTTT
TRBJ1-6	.	TRBV28	.	CASMRDSPLHF	TGTGCCAGCATGAGGGATTCACCCCTCCACTTT
TRBJ2-7	.	TRBV5-5	TRBD1	CASSRGQGRYEQYF	TGTGCCAGCAGCCGGGGACAGGGAAGGTACGAGCAGTACTTC
TRBJ2-1	.	TRBV7-2	.	CASSSRWGFDEQFF	TGTGCCAGCAGCTCCCGTTGGGGCTTCGATGAGCAGTTCTTC
TRBJ2-7	.	TRBV28	.	CASSLNRAGSYEQYF	TGTGCCAGCAGTTTAAATCGGGCAGGTAGCTACGAGCAGTACTTC
TRBJ2-6	.	TRBV7-2	.	CASSFMTDRSGANVLTF	TGTGCCAGCAGCTTTATGACAGACCGCTCTGGGGCCAACGTCCTGACTTTC
TRBJ1-5	.	TRBV7-9	.	CASSQRGDSNQPQHF	TGTGCCAGCAGCCAGCGGGGGGATAGCAATCAGCCCCAGCATTTT
TRBJ1-1	.	TRBV11-2	.	CASRRGRENTEAFF	TGTGCCAGCAGAAGGGGCAGGGAGAACACTGAAGCTTTCTTT
TRBJ1-5	.	TRBV2	.	CASRTQGGGNQPQHF	TGTGCCAGCAGGACCCAGGGAGGGGGCAATCAGCCCCAGCATTTT
TRBJ2-5	.	TRBV19	TRBD2	CASLKTSGSWETQYF	TGTGCCAGTCTTAAGACTAGCGGGAGTTGGGAGACCCAGTACTTC
TRBJ2-1	.	TRBV19	TRBD2	CASSIGLAHNEQFF	TGTGCCAGTAGTATTGGACTAGCGCACAATGAGCAGTTCTTC
TRBJ1-2	.	TRBV25-1	.	CVSSDRWYYGYTF	TGTGTCAGCAGTGACAGATGGTACTATGGCTACACCTTC